This TCR beta chain came from a study of cytomegalovirus exposure and HLA in healthy donors. CDR1 is SGHRS and CDR2 is YFSETQ in the germline V gene. The CDR3 has 15 amino acids. V was cut by 2 bases and J by 8 bases, with 14 bases left in between. The primer mix had 60 Vbeta and 13 Jbeta primers. Assay used: immunoSEQ multiplex PCR; TCRdb lists only in-frame clones, some missing. Here the sample spans some 120,000 clones, roughly 79% being singletons. This clone was seen a single time. The receptor was isolated from a woman in her forties in good health and CMV-seronegative. This chain links TRBV5-1 with TRBJ1-6; D remains ambiguous. Sequenced: PBMCs. For the CDR3, the DNA is TGCGCCAGCAGCTTAGACTATTTCTCGGATTCACCCCTCCACTTT. It yields the protein CASSLDYFSDSPLHF.